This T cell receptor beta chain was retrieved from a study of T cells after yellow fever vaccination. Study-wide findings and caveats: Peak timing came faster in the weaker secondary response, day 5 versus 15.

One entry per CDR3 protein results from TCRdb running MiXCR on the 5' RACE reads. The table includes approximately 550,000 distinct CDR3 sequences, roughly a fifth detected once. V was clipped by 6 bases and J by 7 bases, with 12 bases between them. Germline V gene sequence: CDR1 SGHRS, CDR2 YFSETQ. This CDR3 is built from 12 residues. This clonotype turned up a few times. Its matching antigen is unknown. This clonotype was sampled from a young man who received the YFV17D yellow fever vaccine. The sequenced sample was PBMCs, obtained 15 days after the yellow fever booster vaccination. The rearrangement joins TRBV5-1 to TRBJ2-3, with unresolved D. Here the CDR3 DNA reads TGCGCCAGCAAAGACGTGGAGAATACGCAGTATTTT. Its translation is CASKDVENTQYF.